The sequence of this TCR beta chain was determined in a study of blood T cells in healthy people across ages. PCR was performed a second time for about 6 to 12 cycles using a sample-barcoded 5' primer and a J-beta primer mix. Every cDNA molecule bore a tag from a template-switch adaptor containing 12 random nucleotides. The study obtained at least 2.5 million CDR3-containing paired-end reads from every sample. TCRdb reprocessed the 5' RACE reads with MiXCR, giving one entry per CDR3 protein. The sample yields 1.5 million or so distinct CDR3 sequences, about 43% seen once. Of note for this clonotype: Its antigen is not identified.

Whole-study findings and limits: The long-lived group displayed more naive CD4+ cells, plus higher diversity, than the aged donors did. For the donors, CMV status was unknown and possibly confounded expanded clonotype changes.

Sequencing was done on a sample of blood. The origin of this receptor is a woman aged 18-29 years in good health.

The CDR3 spells CSAPLGETQYF. The CDR3 DNA sequence: TGCAGTGCGCCGCTAGGGGAGACCCAGTACTTC. V usage is TRBV20-1 and J usage is TRBJ2-5, with D unresolved. The V end was cut by 6 bases, the J end by 5 bases, with 10 bases between. CDR3 length equals 11 residues. Germline loops: CDR1 DFQATT, CDR2 SNEGSKA (reference sequence).